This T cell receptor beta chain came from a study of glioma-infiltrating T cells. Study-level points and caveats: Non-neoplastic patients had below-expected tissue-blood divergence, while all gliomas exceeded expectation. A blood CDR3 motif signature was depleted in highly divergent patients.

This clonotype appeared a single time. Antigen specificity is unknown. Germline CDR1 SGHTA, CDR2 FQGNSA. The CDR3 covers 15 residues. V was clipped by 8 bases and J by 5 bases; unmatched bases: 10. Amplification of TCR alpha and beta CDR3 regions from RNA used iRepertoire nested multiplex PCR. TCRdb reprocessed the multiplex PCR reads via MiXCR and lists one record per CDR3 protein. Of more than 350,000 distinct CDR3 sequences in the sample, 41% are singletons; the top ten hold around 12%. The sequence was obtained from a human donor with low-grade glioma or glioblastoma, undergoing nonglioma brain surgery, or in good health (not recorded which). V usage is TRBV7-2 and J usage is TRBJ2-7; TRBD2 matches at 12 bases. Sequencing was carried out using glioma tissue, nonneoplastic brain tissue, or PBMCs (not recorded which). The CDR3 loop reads CASSPRLAGANEQYF. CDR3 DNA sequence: TGTGCCAGCTCACCCAGACTAGCGGGAGCCAACGAGCAGTACTTC.